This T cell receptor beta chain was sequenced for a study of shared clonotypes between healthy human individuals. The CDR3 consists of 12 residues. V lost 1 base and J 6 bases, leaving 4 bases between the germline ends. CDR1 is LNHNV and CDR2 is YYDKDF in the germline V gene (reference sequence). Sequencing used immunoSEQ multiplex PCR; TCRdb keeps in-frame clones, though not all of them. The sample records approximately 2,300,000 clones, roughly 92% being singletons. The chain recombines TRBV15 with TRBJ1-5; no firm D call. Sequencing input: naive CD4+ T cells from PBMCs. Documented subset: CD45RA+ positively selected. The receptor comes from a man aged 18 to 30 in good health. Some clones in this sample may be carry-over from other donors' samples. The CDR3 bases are TGTGCCACCAGCAGAGGGGGTCAGCCCCAGCATTTT. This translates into CATSRGGQPQHF.